This T cell receptor beta chain appears in the sequencing data of a study of blood T cell repertoires in COVID-19. Trimming removed 1 base from V and 3 bases from J, with 13 bases in between. There are 15 residues in the CDR3. Germline V gene data show CDR1 as LGHNA and CDR2 as YSLEER. Libraries were prepared by immunoSEQ multiplex PCR; TCRdb keeps only in-frame clonotypes and omits some of them. In the table there are some 260,000 clones, roughly 87% of which are singletons. What was sequenced was peripheral blood. The sequence came from a woman aged 25 to 39 with acute or convalescent COVID-19. The chain joins TRBV4-3 to TRBJ2-7; a possible D gene is TRBD1 (6 bases). CDR3 DNA: TGCGCCAGCAGCCAAGGGGCGACAGGAAGCTACGAGCAGTACTTC. Translating gives CASSQGATGSYEQYF.